Described below is a single T cell receptor (beta chain) sequence and its context. Antigen specificity is unknown. This may arise from a read error, as a much more abundant clone is one base away. The data derive from a study of molecular identifiers for immune sequencing clone quantification. The use of previously described methods and listed TCR primers produced the bulk TCR libraries. TCRdb reanalysed the PCR reads using MiXCR and keeps one entry per CDR3 protein. The sample includes 300,000 to 400,000 distinct CDR3 sequences, around 21% of them seen just once. Naive CD8 libraries used about 18,000 to 1,100,000 sorted cells and 10%, 30% or 50% RNA. Study-wide points: Highly expanded clone sizes could be underestimated by identical TCR molecules sharing a barcode. Clones exceeding 20 RNA copies carried over 98% of effector molecules but under 1% of naive-cell molecules.

Material for sequencing was naive CD8+ T cells from blood, with Jurkat cell RNA spiked in. The subset denotes: FACS-sorted CD8+CD4-CCR7+CD45RA+ naive T cells. This TCR was recovered from a human donor in good health. Some libraries in this study had Jurkat cell RNA spiked in.

The CDR3 DNA is TGTGCCGGCAGCTTGGCAGGTGGGGAGGATACGCAGTATTTT. Translation gives CAGSLAGGEDTQYF. V usage is TRBV7-6 and J usage is TRBJ2-3; perhaps TRBD2 as D (5 bases). The CDR3 is 14 amino acids. Germline CDR1 reads SGHVS; CDR2 reads FNYEAQ.